These 17 T cell receptor beta chains originate from one sample sequenced in a study of shared clonotypes between healthy human individuals (dated by TCRdb to the early 2020s). The library relied on the immunoSEQ multiplex PCR assay. TCRdb carries this immuneACCESS record with in-frame sequences only. Its versions omit some clonotypes, under half of them owing to an unresolved V gene in the studies checked, with the rest unexplained. Here the sample has hundreds of thousands of clones; around 96% occur a single time. Around 0.11% of the sample rests with the top ten. For the CD8 naive samples, CD45RO-negative cells were positively selected for CCR7, yielding a CD45RA+CCR7+ population from which TemRA cells were excluded. The sequenced sample was naive CD8+ T cells sorted from blood. Per the publication, the cell subset or site label means: CD45RA+CCR7+. Receptor source: a woman in her 30s in good health.

The rearrangement links TRBV7-8 to TRBJ1-2; D perhaps matches TRBD1 (6 bases). CDR3 length: 20 residues. V gave up 1 base and J gave up 8 bases, with 32 bases separating them. Germline V gives CDR1 SGHVS, CDR2 FQNEAQ. The CDR3 reads CASSLDPGIGGPPSQEGYTF. Here the CDR3 DNA reads TGTGCCAGCAGCTTAGACCCGGGGATCGGGGGCCCACCTTCTCAAGAGGGCTACACCTTC.

The CDR3 is CASSFSLRSYEQYF. The CDR3 region has the DNA TGTGCCAGCAGCTTTTCCCTCCGCTCCTACGAGCAGTACTTC. The rearrangement uses TRBV11-2 and TRBJ2-7, with D hard to call. Germline V CDR1 and CDR2: SGHAT, FQNNGV. The CDR3 runs 14 residues. Trimming stripped 3 bases from V and 0 bases from J, with 9 bases between.

The genes are TRBV12-5 and TRBJ1-5; D unclear. From germline, CDR1 is LGHNT and CDR2 FRNRAP. The V and J ends lost 8 bases and 0 bases respectively, with 20 bases between them. This CDR3 comprises 17 residues. CDR3: CASQARGEPYSNQPQHF. The CDR3 DNA follows: TGTGCTAGTCAGGCTCGTGGGGAACCTTATAGCAATCAGCCCCAGCATTTT.

V usage is TRBV21-1 and J usage is TRBJ2-7. TRBV21-1 is a pseudogene. The CDR3 runs 14 residues. The CDR3 region has the DNA TGTGCCAGCAGCCGCCTCAGGAGCTCCTACGAGCAGTACTTC. This sequence encodes CASSRLRSSYEQYF.

The chain recombines TRBV15 with TRBJ1-5; perhaps TRBD1 as D (6 bases). Germline V lookup: CDR1 LNHNV, CDR2 YYDKDF (reference sequence). V was clipped by 0 bases and J by 1 base, with 16 bases between them. This CDR3 has 18 residues. This CDR3 reads CATSRDLLDSESNQPQHF. CDR3 sequence (DNA): TGTGCCACCAGCAGAGATCTCTTGGACAGTGAAAGCAATCAGCCCCAGCATTTT.

The V gene is TRBV11-2, the J gene TRBJ1-1; TRBD1 aligns across 10 bases. J was trimmed by 3 bases and V by 1 base; bases with no gene match: 5. Germline V CDR1 and CDR2: SGHAT, FQNNGV. The CDR3 runs to 16 residues. CDR3 amino acids: CASSLARDRGDTEAFF. In DNA, the CDR3 is TGTGCCAGCAGCTTAGCGAGGGACAGGGGTGACACTGAAGCTTTCTTT.

The rearrangement joins TRBV7-9 to TRBJ1-4, with TRBD1 identical over 7 bases. Trimming at V came to 5 bases and at J to 10 bases, leaving 7 bases not matched to a gene. Per the germline V gene, CDR1 is SEHNR and CDR2 is FQNEAQ (reference sequence). There are 13 residues in the CDR3. The CDR3 spells CASSPPQGLKLFF. The CDR3 nucleotides are TGTGCCAGCAGCCCACCACAGGGGTTAAAACTGTTTTTT.

V is TRBV28 and J is TRBJ2-7, with TRBD1 identical over 8 bases. The CDR3 contains 14 residues. The trim removed 6 bases at V and 5 bases at J, leaving 9 bases unmatched. The germline V gene has CDR1 MDHEN and CDR2 SYDVKM. CDR3 protein: CASSRGDRRNEQYF. CDR3 coding DNA: TGTGCCAGCAGCCGAGGGGACAGGCGAAACGAGCAGTACTTC.

The rearrangement links TRBV9 to TRBJ2-2; no clear D gene. The V end lost 3 bases, the J end lost 5 bases, and 11 bases lay between the germline ends. Germline assignment: CDR1 SGDLS and CDR2 YYNGEE. CDR3 length: 14 residues. CDR3 coding DNA: TGTGCCAGCAGCGGTCCTATGGGAACCGGGGAGCTGTTTTTT. It specifies CASSGPMGTGELFF.

The V call is TRBV19, the J call TRBJ2-5; 9 bases are a match to TRBD1. The germline V gene has CDR1 LNHDA and CDR2 SQIVND (reference sequence). Germline trimming cut 6 bases from V and 5 bases from J; bases unmatched to any gene: 10. This CDR3 is 15 amino acids long. Here the CDR3 reads CASRPAWTGEETQYF. The DNA for the CDR3 is TGTGCCAGTAGGCCGGCCTGGACAGGGGAGGAGACCCAGTACTTC. Full variable domain (missing parts from reference TRBV19 and TRBJ2-5): DGGITQSPKYLFRKEGQNVTLSCEQNLNHDAMYWYRQDPGQGLRLIYYSQIVNDFQKGDIAEGYSVSREKKESFPLTVTSAQKNPTAFYLCASRPAWTGEETQYFGPGTRLLVL.

The chain joins TRBV5-4 to TRBJ2-7; D is ambiguous. Trimming pared 4 bases from V and 7 bases from J, leaving 15 bases between. The germline V gene encodes CDR1 SGHNT and CDR2 YYREEE (reference sequence). The CDR3 is 13 residues long. Here the CDR3 DNA reads TGTGCCAGCAGCCCGACGGAAAAGGAGGAGCAGTACTTC. Protein: CASSPTEKEEQYF. Full variable domain (remainder filled in from reference TRBV5-4 and TRBJ2-7): ETGVTQSPTHLIKTRGQQVTLRCSSQSGHNTVSWYQQALGQGPQFIFQYYREEENGRGNFPPRFSGLQFPNYSSELNVNALELDDSALYLCASSPTEKEEQYFGPGTRLTVT.

The CDR3 region is CASSAGLAGSREQYF. The CDR3 DNA follows: TGTGCCAGCAGCGCGGGACTAGCGGGATCCCGGGAGCAGTACTTC. The V gene is TRBV5-6, the J gene TRBJ2-7, with TRBD2 matching 13 bases. CDR3 size: 15 residues. The germline gives CDR1 SGHDT, CDR2 YYEEEE. Unmatched junction bases numbered 8, after V lost 4 bases and J lost 7 bases.

The V gene is TRBV7-6, the J gene TRBJ1-1, with D unresolved. Per germline, CDR1 SGHVS and CDR2 FNYEAQ. The CDR3 runs 15 residues. V was shortened by 1 base and J by 3 bases, with 12 bases between the two germline ends. Here the CDR3 DNA reads TGTGCCAGCAGCTTAGGAGAACCCGTCGACACTGAAGCTTTCTTT. Translating gives CASSLGEPVDTEAFF.

This sequence joins TRBV9 and TRBJ2-7; 9 bases line up with TRBD2. This CDR3 region has 16 residues. Per the germline V gene, CDR1 is SGDLS and CDR2 is YYNGEE. The junction had 5 bases not matched to a gene; V was cut back by 0 bases and J by 1 base. CDR3 in DNA: TGTGCCAGCAGCGTAGGACCCAGCGGGGGGTCCTACGAGCAGTACTTC. Protein product: CASSVGPSGGSYEQYF.

V and J are TRBV28 and TRBJ1-2; D is undetermined. Deletions cut 1 base from V and 5 bases from J, with 8 bases between. Germline values: CDR1 MDHEN, CDR2 SYDVKM. The CDR3 has 13 residues. The CDR3 here is CASSLLGIYGYTF. CDR3 sequence (DNA): TGTGCCAGCAGTTTATTAGGGATTTATGGCTACACCTTC.

The gene calls are TRBV11-2 and TRBJ2-1, with D possibly being TRBD1 or TRBD2 (6 bases each). From germline, CDR1 is SGHAT and CDR2 FQNNGV. This CDR3 contains 12 residues. The ends were cut back, 5 bases at V and 13 bases at J, with 15 bases in the middle. The CDR3 sequence is CASSPEGGTQFF. The DNA of the CDR3 is TGTGCCAGCAGCCCCGAGGGGGGAACCCAGTTCTTC.

This chain connects TRBV28 to TRBJ2-7; D is unresolved. From germline, CDR1 is MDHEN and CDR2 SYDVKM. The CDR3 totals 15 residues. Trimming pared 4 bases from V and 2 bases from J, leaving 15 bases between. The CDR3 DNA is TGTGCCAGCAGTTCGCCGAACGACTTGACCTACGAGCAGTACTTC. Protein sequence: CASSSPNDLTYEQYF.